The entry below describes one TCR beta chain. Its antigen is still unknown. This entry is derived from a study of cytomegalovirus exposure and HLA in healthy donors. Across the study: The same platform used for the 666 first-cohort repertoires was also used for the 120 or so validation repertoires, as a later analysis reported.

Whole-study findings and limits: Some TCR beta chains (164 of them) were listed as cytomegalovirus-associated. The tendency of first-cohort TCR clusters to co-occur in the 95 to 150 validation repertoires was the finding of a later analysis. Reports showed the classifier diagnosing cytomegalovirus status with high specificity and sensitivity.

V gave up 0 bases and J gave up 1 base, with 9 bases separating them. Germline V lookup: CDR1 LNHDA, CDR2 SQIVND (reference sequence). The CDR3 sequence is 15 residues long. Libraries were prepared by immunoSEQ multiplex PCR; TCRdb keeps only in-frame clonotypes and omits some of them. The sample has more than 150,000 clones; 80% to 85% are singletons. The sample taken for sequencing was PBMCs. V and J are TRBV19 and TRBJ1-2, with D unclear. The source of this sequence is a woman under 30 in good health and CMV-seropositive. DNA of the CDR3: TGTGCCAGTAGTATAGAAATCCGGGGTAACTATGGCTACACCTTC. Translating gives CASSIEIRGNYGYTF.